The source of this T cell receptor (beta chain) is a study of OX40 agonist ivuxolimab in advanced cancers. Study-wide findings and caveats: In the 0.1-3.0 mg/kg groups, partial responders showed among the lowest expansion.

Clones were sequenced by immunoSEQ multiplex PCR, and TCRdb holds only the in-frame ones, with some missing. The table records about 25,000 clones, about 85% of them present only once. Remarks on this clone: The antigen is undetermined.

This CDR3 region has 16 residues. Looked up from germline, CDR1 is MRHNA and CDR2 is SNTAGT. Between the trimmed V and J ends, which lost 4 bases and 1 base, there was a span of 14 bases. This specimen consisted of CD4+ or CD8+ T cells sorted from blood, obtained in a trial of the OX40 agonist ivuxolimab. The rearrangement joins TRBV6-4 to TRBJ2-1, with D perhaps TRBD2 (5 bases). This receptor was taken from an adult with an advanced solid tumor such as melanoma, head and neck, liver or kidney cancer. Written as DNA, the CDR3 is TGTGCCAGCAGTGTGGAACTAGGAGGATCCTACAATGAGCAGTTCTTC. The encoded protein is CASSVELGGSYNEQFF.